This TCR beta chain appears in the sequencing data of a study of spatial heterogeneity in lung cancer. Study summary: On average, each unique TCR and UMI combination appeared more than ten times in raw reads. Study results and limitations: Tumor TCRs that were ubiquitous and expanded showed up in blood more at resection than follow-up.

One entry per CDR3 protein results from TCRdb running MiXCR on the 5' RACE reads. The table records 65,000 to 85,000 distinct CDR3 sequences, 15% to 25% of them present only once. Time point: sample taken at primary tumor resection. Sequencing covered unsorted whole RNA taken from tumor, nontumor lung or frozen PBMC. Donation came from 70 or so patients with untreated early-stage non-small cell lung cancer. The sample holds a few counts of this clonotype. Its antigen is unknown. This clonotype originated in a male donor with early-stage non-small cell lung cancer. This specimen was PBMCs, taken at surgery.

The CDR3 nucleotides read TGCGCCAGCAGCGTGCTAGCGGGGGTGCAAGAGACCCAGTACTTC. Translating gives CASSVLAGVQETQYF. The chain has TRBV5-1 and TRBJ2-5; 10 bases are a match to TRBD2. The CDR3 is made up of 15 amino acids. V lost 4 bases and J lost 2; bases outside the gene matches: 5. Germline CDR1 and CDR2: SGHRS and YFSETQ.